This paragraph reports one T cell receptor (beta chain). The record originates from a study of sequential checkpoint blockade in melanoma. Study details: Patients were randomized 1:1 to nivolumab-then-ipilimumab or ipilimumab-then-nivolumab first-line.

TCRdb keeps only in-frame clones here, not all; method: immunoSEQ multiplex PCR. The data show fewer than 25,000 clones, with 65% to 90% seen just once and 27% held by the top ten. As for treatment: randomized to nivolumab then ipilimumab (arm A) or the reverse (arm B). CDR3 length: 16 residues. Germline trimming cut 5 bases from V and 0 bases from J; bases unmatched to any gene: 7. Per germline, CDR1 SGHVS and CDR2 FQNEAQ. The sequence was collected from a human donor with melanoma. The sequencing used CD8+ T cells sorted from blood (inferred from file names), collected from a patient given nivolumab and ipilimumab in sequence. The chain employs TRBV7-8 and TRBJ2-4; 7 nucleotides agree with TRBD1. The CDR3 loop is CASSERQGLAKNIQYF. The CDR3 DNA reads TGTGCCAGCAGCGAGCGACAGGGTCTAGCCAAAAACATTCAGTACTTC.